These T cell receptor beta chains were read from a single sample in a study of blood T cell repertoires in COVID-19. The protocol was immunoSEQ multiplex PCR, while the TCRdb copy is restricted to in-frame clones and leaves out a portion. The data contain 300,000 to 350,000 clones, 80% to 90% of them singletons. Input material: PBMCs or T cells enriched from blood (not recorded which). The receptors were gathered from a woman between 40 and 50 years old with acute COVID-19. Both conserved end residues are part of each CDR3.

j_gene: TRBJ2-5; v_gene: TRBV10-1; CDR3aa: CASSGGPHQETQYF
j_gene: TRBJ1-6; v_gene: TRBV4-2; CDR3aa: CASSRGGQGSASSYNSPLHF
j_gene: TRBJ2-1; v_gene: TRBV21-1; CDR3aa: CASSTRTRGLHNEQFF
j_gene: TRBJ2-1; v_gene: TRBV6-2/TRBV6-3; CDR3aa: CASSYLAGVYNEQFF
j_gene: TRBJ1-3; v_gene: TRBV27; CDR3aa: CASSGRTGFGDTIYF
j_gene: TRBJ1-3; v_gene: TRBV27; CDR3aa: CASRETGRPGNTIYF
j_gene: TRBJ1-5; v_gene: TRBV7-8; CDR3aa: CASSTPGTGNQPQHF
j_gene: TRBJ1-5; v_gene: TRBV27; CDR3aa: CASAIGGAGQPQHF
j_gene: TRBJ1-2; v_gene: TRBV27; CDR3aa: CASLHEGGGYTF
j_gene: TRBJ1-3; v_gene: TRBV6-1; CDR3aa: CASSEQGLLGNTIYF
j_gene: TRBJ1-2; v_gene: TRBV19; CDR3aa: CASPRDVAGGYTF
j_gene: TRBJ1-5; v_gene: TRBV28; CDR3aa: CASRQSGISRRNQPQHF
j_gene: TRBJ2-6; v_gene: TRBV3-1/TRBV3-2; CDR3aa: CASSPLGGSGAGANVLTF
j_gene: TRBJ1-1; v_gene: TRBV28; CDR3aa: CASSLGQGAFF
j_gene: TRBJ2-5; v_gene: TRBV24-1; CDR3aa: CATSDTRTENQETQYF
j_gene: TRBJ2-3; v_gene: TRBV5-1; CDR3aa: CASSLVQGSVDTQYF
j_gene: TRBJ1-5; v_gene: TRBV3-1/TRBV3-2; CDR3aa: CASSQATGIGNQPQHF
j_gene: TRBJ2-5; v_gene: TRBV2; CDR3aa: CASRVSNQEETQYF
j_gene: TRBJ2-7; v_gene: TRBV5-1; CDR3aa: CASSLGQGTHEQYF
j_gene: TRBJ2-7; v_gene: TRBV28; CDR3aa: CASSLRQGRGYEQYF
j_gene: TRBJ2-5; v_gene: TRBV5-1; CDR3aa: CASSLGSGEKETQYF
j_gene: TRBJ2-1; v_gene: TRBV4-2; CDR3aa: CASSQGGDRGPPPYNEQFF
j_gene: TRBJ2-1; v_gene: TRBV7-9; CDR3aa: CASSPKTSGGPGEQFF
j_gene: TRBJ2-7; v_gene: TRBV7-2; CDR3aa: CASSFDRGGSYEQYF
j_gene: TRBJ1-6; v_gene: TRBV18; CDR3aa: CASSPWTGDNSPLHF
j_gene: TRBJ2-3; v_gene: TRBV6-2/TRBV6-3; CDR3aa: CASSDGRRTDTQYF
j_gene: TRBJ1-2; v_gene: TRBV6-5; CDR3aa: CASSTETGVVGGYTF
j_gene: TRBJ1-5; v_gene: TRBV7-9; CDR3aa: CASSRSPGMDSPNQPQHF
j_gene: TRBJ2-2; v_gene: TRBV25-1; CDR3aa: CASSEFRQGRDTGELFF
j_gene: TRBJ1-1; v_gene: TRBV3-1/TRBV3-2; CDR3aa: CASSQGTGNTEAFF
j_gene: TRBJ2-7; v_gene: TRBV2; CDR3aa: CASSAKDRWAYEQYF
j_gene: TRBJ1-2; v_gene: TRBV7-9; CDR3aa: CASSLMDRAYGYTF
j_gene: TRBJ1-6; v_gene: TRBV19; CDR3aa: CASRGEQGISPLHF
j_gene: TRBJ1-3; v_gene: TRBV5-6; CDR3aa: CASSRTGPRNTIYF
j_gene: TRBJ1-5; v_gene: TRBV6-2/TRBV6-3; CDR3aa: CASSSAGFGNQPQHF
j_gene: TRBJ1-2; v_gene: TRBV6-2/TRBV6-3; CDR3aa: CASSYSTSGIYGYTF
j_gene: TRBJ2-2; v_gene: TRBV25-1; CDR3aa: CASSRGTGGSGIGELFF